These T cell receptor beta chains were read from a single sample in a study of T cells in Graves' hyperthyroidism and ophthalmopathy. TCRdb recomputed calls from the multiplex PCR reads with MiXCR, one row per CDR3 protein. The sample consists of around 660,000 distinct CDR3 sequences, about 45% of them appearing once. The sample comprised peripheral blood or thyroid tissue (not recorded which). The receptors originated from an adult man with Graves' disease, either hyperthyroidism or ophthalmopathy (not recorded which). The CDR3 runs from the conserved cysteine through the conserved F or W. D genes are given only for firm matches. The size entry is marked missing in some rows and otherwise reads once, few, many or a size class.

v_gene	abundance	d_gene	j_gene	CDR3aa	CDR3nt
TRBV11-2	few	-	TRBJ1-1	CASRLGQPATNTEAFF	TGTGCCAGCAGACTAGGACAGCCCGCCACGAACACTGAAGCTTTCTTT
TRBV2	-	TRBD1	TRBJ1-5	CASSQGQGIQPQHF	TGTGCCAGCAGCCAGGGACAGGGGATCCAGCCCCAGCATTTT
TRBV29-1	-	-	TRBJ2-7	CSVETGYEQYF	TGCAGCGTTGAGACGGGCTACGAGCAGTACTTC
TRBV9	-	-	TRBJ1-5	CASSDQAGQPQHF	TGTGCCAGCAGCGACCAGGCGGGTCAGCCCCAGCATTTT
TRBV20-1	many	-	TRBJ1-5	CSARDNRVNQPQHF	TGCAGTGCTAGAGATAACAGGGTCAATCAGCCCCAGCATTTT
TRBV20-1	-	TRBD1	TRBJ2-5	CSASIPTGEETQYF	TGCAGTGCTAGTATCCCGACAGGGGAGGAGACCCAGTACTTC
TRBV7-9	once	TRBD1	TRBJ1-1	CASSLWTGVTNTEAFF	TGTGCCAGCAGCTTGTGGACAGGGGTCACGAACACTGAAGCTTTCTTT
TRBV7-9	-	-	TRBJ1-3	CASSLGKGSGNTIYF	TGTGCCAGCAGTTTGGGCAAGGGTTCTGGAAACACCATATATTTT
TRBV2	-	-	TRBJ1-4	CASSSLRELGEKLFF	TGTGCCAGCAGTTCACTCAGGGAGTTGGGTGAAAAACTGTTTTTT
TRBV6-6	few	TRBD1	TRBJ1-6	CASSLSTGVSSPLHF	TGTGCCAGCAGTTTATCTACAGGGGTGAGTTCACCCCTCCACTTT
TRBV29-1	-	-	TRBJ1-4	CSVAEGGTNEKLFF	TGCAGCGTTGCTGAAGGGGGAACTAATGAAAAACTGTTTTTT
TRBV29-1	-	-	TRBJ2-7	CSVVPGYEQYF	TGCAGCGTTGTCCCAGGGTACGAGCAGTACTTC
TRBV7-9	few	TRBD1	TRBJ2-7	CASRLWTGGFYEQYF	TGTGCCAGCAGACTCTGGACAGGGGGCTTCTACGAGCAGTACTTC
TRBV2	-	-	TRBJ1-1	CASNQGGAREVFF	TGTGCCAGCAATCAAGGGGGGGCGCGTGAAGTTTTCTTT
TRBV6-6	-	TRBD1	TRBJ2-7	CASLRDRGDYEQYF	TGTGCCAGTCTCCGGGACAGGGGGGACTACGAGCAGTACTTC
TRBV10-3	many	-	TRBJ1-6	CAISESQGNSPLHF	TGTGCCATCAGTGAGTCGCAGGGAAATTCACCCCTCCACTTT
TRBV7-8	few	TRBD2	TRBJ2-7	CASNAGETYEQYF	TGTGCCAGCAACGCGGGGGAGACCTACGAGCAGTACTTC
TRBV7-9	many	-	TRBJ2-5	CASSSPGRETQYF	TGTGCCAGCAGCTCGCCGGGGAGAGAGACCCAGTACTTC
TRBV6-5	-	-	TRBJ2-7	CASMRGAGEQYF	TGTGCCAGCATGAGGGGGGCTGGGGAGCAGTACTTC
TRBV9	-	TRBD2	TRBJ2-7	CASRTGTSGRYEQYF	TGTGCCAGCAGGACCGGGACTAGCGGGAGGTACGAGCAGTACTTC
TRBV7-2	few	-	TRBJ1-4	CASSSGQLRFNEKLFF	TGTGCCAGCAGCTCCGGCCAACTAAGATTTAATGAAAAACTGTTTTTT
TRBV20-1	-	-	TRBJ2-7	CSARDPRHGAYEQYF	TGCAGTGCTAGAGATCCCAGACACGGTGCTTATGAGCAGTACTTC
TRBV7-9	few	-	TRBJ1-1	CASSLVLGFKDEAFF	TGTGCCAGCAGCTTAGTGTTGGGGTTCAAGGATGAAGCTTTCTTT
TRBV2	many	-	TRBJ1-1	CASRAEPNTEALF	TGTGCCAGCAGGGCCGAACCGAACACTGAAGCTCTCTTT
TRBV20-1	many	-	TRBJ1-4	CSAAEGTNEKLFF	TGCAGTGCTGCGGAAGGGACTAATGAAAAACTGTTTTTT
TRBV29-1	many	TRBD1	TRBJ1-2	CSVHRGPNYGYTF	TGCAGCGTTCACAGGGGGCCTAACTATGGCTACACCTTC
TRBV2	few	-	TRBJ1-3	CASGGAFGNTIYF	TGTGCCAGCGGGGGGGCCTTCGGAAACACCATATATTTT
TRBV7-9	many	-	TRBJ1-4	CASTQSGRNNEKLFF	TGTGCCAGCACCCAGTCGGGACGTAATAATGAAAAACTGTTTTTT
TRBV11-2	few	-	TRBJ2-7	CASSLDQGRPYEQYF	TGTGCCAGCAGCTTAGATCAGGGAAGGCCCTACGAGCAGTACTTC
TRBV7-8	few	-	TRBJ1-2	CASSLARTGKGYTF	TGTGCCAGCAGCTTAGCGCGTACAGGAAAAGGCTACACCTTC
TRBV7-9	-	TRBD2	TRBJ2-7	CASSLALPSGVGEQYF	TGTGCCAGCAGCTTAGCATTGCCTAGCGGGGTTGGTGAGCAGTACTTC
TRBV25-1	-	-	TRBJ1-6	CASSEWRSGLHF	TGTGCCAGCAGTGAATGGCGATCAGGCCTCCACTTT
TRBV7-9	-	-	TRBJ2-6	CASSPRLGANVLTF	TGTGCCAGCAGCCCCCGGCTGGGGGCCAACGTCCTGACTTTC
TRBV7-6	many	-	TRBJ2-7	CASSQRGEQYF	TGTGCCAGCAGCCAACGGGGCGAGCAGTACTTC
TRBV7-6	-	TRBD1	TRBJ2-7	CAQSQTGTAYEQYF	TGTGCGCAGAGCCAAACAGGGACAGCCTACGAGCAGTACTTC
TRBV7-8	few	-	TRBJ2-6	CASSFRGRSGANVLTF	TGTGCCAGCAGCTTTAGGGGTCGCTCTGGGGCCAACGTCCTGACTTTC
TRBV15	few	-	TRBJ2-6	CATSRGGVGANVLTF	TGTGCCACCAGCAGAGGCGGGGTAGGGGCCAACGTCCTGACTTTC
TRBV9	few	TRBD1	TRBJ1-1	CASSGVGGMGTEAFF	TGTGCCAGCAGCGGCGTAGGGGGCATGGGTACTGAAGCTTTCTTT
TRBV20-1	-	-	TRBJ1-5	CSDSLRGNQPQHF	TGCAGTGACAGCCTGAGGGGCAATCAGCCCCAGCATTTT
TRBV15	many	-	TRBJ1-1	CATSRSGGTEAFF	TGTGCCACCAGCAGATCGGGTGGCACTGAAGCTTTCTTT
TRBV7-2	many	-	TRBJ1-1	CATNRDTMNTEAFF	TGTGCCACCAACCGGGACACAATGAACACTGAAGCTTTCTTT
TRBV19	-	TRBD1	TRBJ1-4	CASSMVQGAGEKLFF	TGTGCCAGTAGTATGGTACAGGGGGCTGGGGAAAAACTGTTTTTT
TRBV6-1	-	TRBD1	TRBJ1-5	CASRSSRGLDQPQHF	TGTGCCAGCAGGTCTAGCAGGGGGCTCGATCAGCCCCAGCATTTT
TRBV10-3	-	-	TRBJ1-2	CAISESIGREGYTF	TGTGCCATCAGTGAGTCAATCGGACGGGAAGGCTACACCTTC
TRBV7-9	-	-	TRBJ1-5	CASSLEGGFSNQPQHF	TGTGCCAGCAGCTTGGAAGGGGGTTTTAGCAATCAGCCCCAGCATTTT
TRBV15	-	-	TRBJ2-2	CATSSQYRELFF	TGTGCCACCAGCAGCCAGTACAGGGAGCTGTTTTTT
TRBV5-8	many	-	TRBJ1-5	CASSGAVNSNQPQHF	TGTGCCAGCAGCGGCGCGGTGAATAGCAATCAGCCCCAGCATTTT
TRBV29-1	-	-	TRBJ1-2	CSSPGSYGYTF	TGCAGCAGTCCAGGAAGCTATGGCTACACCTTC
TRBV25-1	-	-	TRBJ1-4	CASRTVGEKLFF	TGTGCCAGCAGGACCGTCGGAGAAAAACTGTTTTTT